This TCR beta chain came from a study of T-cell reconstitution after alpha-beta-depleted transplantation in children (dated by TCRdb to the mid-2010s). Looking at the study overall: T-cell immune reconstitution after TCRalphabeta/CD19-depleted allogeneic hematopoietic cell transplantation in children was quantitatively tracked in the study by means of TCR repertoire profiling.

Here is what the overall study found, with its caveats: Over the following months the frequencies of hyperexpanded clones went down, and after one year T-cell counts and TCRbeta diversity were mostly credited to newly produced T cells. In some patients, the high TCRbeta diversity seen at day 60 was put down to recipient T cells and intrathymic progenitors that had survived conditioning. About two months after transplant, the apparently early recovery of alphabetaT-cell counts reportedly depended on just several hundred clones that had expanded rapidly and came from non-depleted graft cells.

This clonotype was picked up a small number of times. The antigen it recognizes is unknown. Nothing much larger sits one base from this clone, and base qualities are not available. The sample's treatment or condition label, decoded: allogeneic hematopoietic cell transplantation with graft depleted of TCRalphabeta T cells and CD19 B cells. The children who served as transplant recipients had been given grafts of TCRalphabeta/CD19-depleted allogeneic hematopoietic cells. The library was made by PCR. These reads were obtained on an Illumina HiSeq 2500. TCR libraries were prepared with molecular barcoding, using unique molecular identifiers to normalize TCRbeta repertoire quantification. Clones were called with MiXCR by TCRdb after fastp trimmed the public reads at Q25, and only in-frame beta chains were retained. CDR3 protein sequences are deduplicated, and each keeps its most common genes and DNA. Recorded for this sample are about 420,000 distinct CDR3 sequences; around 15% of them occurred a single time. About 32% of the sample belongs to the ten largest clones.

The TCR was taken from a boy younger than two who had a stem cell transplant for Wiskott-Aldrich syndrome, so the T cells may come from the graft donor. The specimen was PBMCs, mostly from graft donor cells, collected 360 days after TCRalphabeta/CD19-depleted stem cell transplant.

The CDR3: CASSLGIGSSYEQYF. The base sequence is TGTGCCAGCAGCTTAGGGATAGGGTCCTCCTACGAGCAGTACTTC. Recombination linked TRBV7-2 to TRBJ2-7; the D gene remains uncertain. From the cysteine up to the phenylalanine, the CDR3 has a length of 15 residues. The only DNA kept is the CDR3, 45 bases in frame from the first base. The germline ends are 10 bases apart after V is trimmed by 1 base and J by 0 bases. Reading the germline V gene gives CDR1 SGHTA and CDR2 FQGNSA.